These 23 T cell receptor beta chains were all obtained from the same sample, sequenced in a study of cytomegalovirus exposure and HLA in healthy donors. The PCR was carried out with 60 Vbeta primers and 13 Jbeta primers. The assay was immunoSEQ multiplex PCR, and TCRdb's table has in-frame clones only and misses some. The table records some 150,000 clones, 80% to 90% of them present only once. The sample comprised PBMCs. The origin of the receptors is a woman aged 45 to 65 in good health and CMV-seronegative.

The gene calls are TRBV30 and TRBJ1-6; no clear D gene. The CDR3 length is 13 residues. The germline V and J ends were trimmed by 3 bases and 6 bases, with 9 bases remaining between them. Germline V gene data show CDR1 as GTSNPN and CDR2 as SVGIG (reference sequence). The CDR3 here is CAWSGGFNSPLHF. The CDR3 region has the DNA TGTGCCTGGAGCGGAGGTTTTAATTCACCCCTCCACTTT.

This clone was found once. The V and J genes are TRBV9 and TRBJ2-2; D is unclear. This CDR3 region has 14 residues. Germline assignment: CDR1 SGDLS and CDR2 YYNGEE. The germline V and J ends were trimmed by 0 bases and 0 bases, with 3 bases remaining between them. The CDR3 region has the DNA TGTGCCAGCAGCGTAGTCACGAACACCGGGGAGCTGTTTTTT. Translating gives CASSVVTNTGELFF.

This sequence joins TRBV7-2 and TRBJ2-7, with unresolved D. Deletions cut 10 bases from V and 6 bases from J, with 13 bases between. The CDR3 runs 11 residues. The germline V gene has CDR1 SGHTA and CDR2 FQGNSA. For the CDR3, the DNA is TGTGCCAACACCCGGGTAGCCGAGCAGTACTTC. The encoded protein is CANTRVAEQYF.

V is TRBV28 and J is TRBJ1-5, with TRBD1 matching over 9 bases. The CDR3 is 15 residues long. The V and J ends lost 8 bases and 1 base, in that order; junction bases with no gene match: 6. In germline, CDR1 is MDHEN, CDR2 SYDVKM. The DNA of the CDR3 is TGTGCCAGCGAAGGCGGACAGGGGAGCAATCAGCCCCAGCATTTT. Its protein is CASEGGQGSNQPQHF. Drawing the rest from reference TRBV28 and TRBJ1-5, the complete variable domain is DVKVTQSSRYLVKRTGEKVFLECVQDMDHENMFWYRQDPGLGLRLIYFSYDVKMKEKGDIPEGYSVSREKKERFSLILESASTNQTSMYLCASEGGQGSNQPQHFGDGTRLSIL.

Comment on this clone: Other DNA sequences in the same sample also yield this CDR3. The chain employs TRBV5-1 and TRBJ2-7, with 7 bases lining up with TRBD1. The CDR3 consists of 15 residues. With 4 bases clipped from V and 9 bases from J, the junction kept 16 bases outside the gene matches. Germline V gene sequence: CDR1 SGHRS, CDR2 YFSETQ. CDR3 region: CASSTGTASSEGQYF. DNA for the CDR3: TGCGCCAGCAGCACCGGGACAGCGAGCTCTGAGGGGCAGTACTTC.

Notes on this clone: At the DNA level, this CDR3 is encoded by other sequences in the same sample as well. The chain carries TRBV9 and TRBJ2-7; 7 nucleotides agree with TRBD2. CDR1 is SGDLS and CDR2 is YYNGEE in the germline V gene. The J segment lost 0 bases and the V segment lost 0 bases, leaving 0 bases of the junction unmatched. The CDR3 extends over 14 amino acids. CDR3 region: CASSVGGSSYEQYF. CDR3 sequence (DNA): TGTGCCAGCAGCGTAGGCGGGAGCTCCTACGAGCAGTACTTC.

This clone was counted once. CDR3 residues: CASSPRVSPEETQYF. The DNA of the CDR3 is TGTGCCAGCAGCCCGAGGGTCAGCCCAGAAGAGACCCAGTACTTC. V is TRBV5-8 and J is TRBJ2-5, with D possibly matching TRBD2 (5 bases). The length of the CDR3 is 15 residues. The V gene lost 4 bases and the J gene lost 3 bases, with 16 bases spanning the gap. Per the germline V gene, CDR1 is SGHTS and CDR2 is YDEGEE.

In its sample, this clone was seen a few times. The chain employs TRBV6-5 and TRBJ1-5; TRBD1 agrees at 9 bases. V shed 6 bases and J 0 bases; nucleotides not matched to a gene: 3. CDR1 is MNHEY and CDR2 is SVGAGI in the germline V gene. The length of the CDR3 is 15 residues. The CDR3 protein is CASSRTGDSNQPQHF. The CDR3 DNA follows: TGTGCCAGCAGCAGGACAGGGGATAGCAATCAGCCCCAGCATTTT.

The chain couples TRBV5-8 to TRBJ2-5; D is ambiguous. This CDR3 has 14 amino acids. The germline V and J ends were trimmed by 0 bases and 3 bases, with 9 bases remaining between them. CDR1 SGHTS and CDR2 YDEGEE come from the germline V gene. CDR3 nucleotides: TGTGCCAGCAGCTTGGGTCAGGCCGAAGAGACCCAGTACTTC. This codes for CASSLGQAEETQYF. The variable domain in full, with the rest retrieved from reference TRBV5-8 and TRBJ2-5, is EAGVTQSPTHLIKTRGQQATLRCSPISGHTSVYWYQQALGLGLQFLLWYDEGEERNRGNFPPRFSGRQFPNYSSELNVNALELEDSALYLCASSLGQAEETQYFGPGTRLLVL.

This clone occurred a few times. The chain links TRBV7-2 to TRBJ2-1; 7 bases align to TRBD2. Germline values: CDR1 SGHTA, CDR2 FQGNSA. J lost 14 bases, V lost 0 bases, and 7 bases had no gene match. The CDR3 covers 13 residues. The CDR3 is CASSLAVGTMKFF. The CDR3 region has the DNA TGTGCCAGCAGCTTAGCAGTAGGGACTATGAAGTTCTTC.

The genes are TRBV29-1 and TRBJ1-1, with D possibly being TRBD1 (6 bases). CDR1 and CDR2 from the germline V gene are SQVTM and ANQGSEA. V lost 2 bases, J lost 4 bases, and 11 bases lay in between. The CDR3 is 13 amino acids. The CDR3 region has the DNA TGCAGCGTTGAACAGGGGAGTGGCACTGAAGCTTTCTTT. Translating gives CSVEQGSGTEAFF.

The chain is built from TRBV9 and TRBJ2-5; 14 bases match TRBD2. Germline CDR1 reads SGDLS; CDR2 reads YYNGEE. With 3 bases clipped from V and 4 bases from J, the junction kept 5 bases outside the gene matches. The CDR3 consists of 16 residues. CDR3 region: CASSAGTSGSGETQYF. CDR3 DNA: TGTGCCAGCAGCGCCGGGACTAGCGGGAGTGGAGAGACCCAGTACTTC.

V is TRBV7-2 and J is TRBJ1-4; the D gene is possibly TRBD1 (5 bases). Trimming took off 1 base at V and 7 bases at J, with 13 bases between the two ends. Germline lookup yields CDR1 SGHTA and CDR2 FQGNSA. This CDR3 is built from 15 residues. The CDR3 DNA reads TGTGCCAGCAGCTTAGTGGGGGGGGGAAGTGAAAAACTGTTTTTT. Translated, it gives CASSLVGGGSEKLFF.

This clone has a single count. This rearrangement joins TRBV15 to TRBJ2-5; TRBD2 matches 11 bases. In germline, CDR1 is LNHNV, CDR2 YYDKDF (reference sequence). The CDR3 is made up of 13 amino acids. The V gene end was trimmed by 6 bases and the J gene end by 11 bases; junction bases not matched to a gene: 8. The CDR3 DNA is TGTGCCACCAGTAGCGGGAGGGCGAAGGAGCAGTACTTC. It encodes CATSSGRAKEQYF.

This chain links TRBV7-9 with TRBJ2-5; D uncertain. The J call is uncertain, as TRBJ2-7 better fits the DNA end. Germline values: CDR1 SEHNR, CDR2 FQNEAQ (reference sequence). This CDR3 contains 14 residues. DNA of the CDR3: TGTGCCAGCAGCTTAGCGGTAGCCAACTACGAGCAGTACTTC. Its protein product is CASSLAVANYEQYF.

V gene TRBV19 combines with J gene TRBJ1-5, with D tentatively TRBD1 (5 bases). V shed 5 bases and J shed 2 bases, with 13 bases lying between them. This CDR3 has 15 residues. Germline CDR1 is LNHDA and CDR2 is SQIVND (reference sequence). CDR3 loop: CASSSSTGGNQPQHF. The CDR3 bases are TGTGCCAGTAGTTCCAGCACAGGAGGCAATCAGCCCCAGCATTTT. The entire variable domain, with the rest obtained from reference TRBV19 and TRBJ1-5, is as follows: DGGITQSPKYLFRKEGQNVTLSCEQNLNHDAMYWYRQDPGQGLRLIYYSQIVNDFQKGDIAEGYSVSREKKESFPLTVTSAQKNPTAFYLCASSSSTGGNQPQHFGDGTRLSIL.

This clone has a handful of counts. The chain uses TRBV28 and TRBJ2-1; D perhaps matches TRBD2 (6 bases). Germline CDR1 MDHEN, CDR2 SYDVKM. The V and J ends lost 4 bases and 0 bases respectively, with 13 bases between them. This CDR3 is built from 16 residues. Written as DNA, the CDR3 is TGTGCCAGCAGTTCTTCTAGCGTGGGCTCCTACAATGAGCAGTTCTTC. Its translation is CASSSSSVGSYNEQFF.

The rearrangement uses TRBV7-9 and TRBJ2-2; 8 nucleotides agree with TRBD1. From germline, CDR1 is SEHNR and CDR2 FQNEAQ (reference sequence). This CDR3 has 16 residues. The junction had 5 bases not matched to a gene; V was cut back by 5 bases and J by 0 bases. CDR3 region: CASSTKTGANTGELFF. The CDR3 DNA is TGTGCCAGCAGCACAAAGACAGGGGCGAACACCGGGGAGCTGTTTTTT.

This sequence joins TRBV6-1 and TRBJ2-2; 8 positions match TRBD1. The CDR3 is 15 residues long. Germline V lookup: CDR1 MNHNS, CDR2 SASEGT. The J segment lost 3 bases and the V segment lost 7 bases, leaving 7 bases of the junction unmatched. CDR3 sequence: CASTSMTGDTGELFF. CDR3 bases: TGTGCCAGCACCTCGATGACAGGGGACACCGGGGAGCTGTTTTTT.

This clone was seen a few times. The chain combines TRBV11-2 with TRBJ1-4; no clear D. Per germline, CDR1 SGHAT and CDR2 FQNNGV. Trimming shortened V by 4 bases and J by 7 bases, and 13 bases separated the two germline ends. The CDR3 has 14 residues. The CDR3 protein is CASSSERIGEKLFF. CDR3 DNA: TGTGCCAGCAGCTCAGAACGTATCGGTGAAAAACTGTTTTTT.

The chain couples TRBV19 to TRBJ1-1, with D hard to call. CDR1 LNHDA and CDR2 SQIVND come from the germline V gene (reference sequence). V was trimmed by 4 bases and J by 4 bases, leaving 10 bases between them. CDR3 length: 13 residues. Written as DNA, the CDR3 is TGTGCCAGTAGTAGGGGAGGCGTCACTGAAGCTTTCTTT. This codes for CASSRGGVTEAFF.

Of note for this clone: Its ends do not fully match the called genes, so a read error is possible. The V gene is TRBV7-2, the J gene TRBJ2-3; 13 bases fit TRBD2. The CDR3 is 15 residues long. From germline, CDR1 is SGHTA and CDR2 FQGNSA. In DNA form, the CDR3 reads TGTGCCAGCAGCTTTGGGACTAGCGGGACGACCCGGGCGTTTTTT. Translated: CASSFGTSGTTRAFF. The full variable domain, rest sourced from reference TRBV7-2 and TRBJ2-3, is GAGVSQSPSNKVTEKGKDVELRCDPISGHTALYWYRQSLGQGLEFLIYFQGNSAPDKSGLPSDRFSAERTGGSVSTLTIQRTQQEDSAVYLCASSFGTSGTTRAFFGPGTRLTVL.

The rearrangement joins TRBV28 to TRBJ1-1; TRBD1 agrees at 8 bases. The V segment lost 7 bases and the J segment 11 bases; nucleotides outside the gene matches: 15. The CDR3 extends over 14 amino acids. Looked up from germline, CDR1 is MDHEN and CDR2 is SYDVKM. The CDR3 loop reads CASIPDREVPRAFF. The CDR3 DNA follows: TGTGCCAGCATCCCGGACAGGGAAGTACCGAGGGCTTTCTTT.